This is a list of T cell receptor beta chains from one sample in a study of T cell responses to AZD1222 COVID-19 vaccine. Data came from immunoSEQ multiplex PCR; TCRdb stores just in-frame clones and leaves some out. Among roughly 150,000 clones listed, 70% to 90% were seen once. The sample consisted of peripheral blood, taken 28 days after the second AZD1222 dose. The receptors derive from an adult who received the AZD1222 COVID-19 vaccine. CDR3s include the opening cysteine and the closing phenylalanine or tryptophan. Fields, in order: clone size, V gene, J gene, D gene, CDR3 DNA, CDR3 protein. The D gene is left open where the match is weak. For some rows the clone size is stated as once, few or many, or as a class when expanded; others skip it.

>.|TRBV5-5|TRBJ1-2|TRBD1
TGTGCCAGCAGAACAGGGGGCCGGCTTGGAACTAACTATGGCTACACCTTC
CASRTGGRLGTNYGYTF
>.|TRBV5-4|TRBJ2-3|TRBD2
TGTGCCAGCAGCTTGTCGGCGGGGGGCCACACAGATACGCAGTATTTT
CASSLSAGGHTDTQYF
>.|TRBV7-9|TRBJ2-1|.
TGTGCCAGCAGCTTAGTGTCGTCGGCCCTCCTAATCGGGGAGCAGTTCTTC
CASSLVSSALLIGEQFF
>.|TRBV6-2/TRBV6-3|TRBJ1-5|TRBD1
TGTGCCAGCAGTAACGCTAAGACAGGGGGCGATCAGCCCCAGCATTTT
CASSNAKTGGDQPQHF
>.|TRBV4-3|TRBJ1-1|TRBD1
TGCGCCAGCAGCTGGGACAGGGGAGGCACTGAAGCTTTCTTT
CASSWDRGGTEAFF
>few|TRBV2|TRBJ1-2|TRBD1
TGTGCCAGCACCCAGGACAGGGAGGACTATGGCTACACCTTC
CASTQDREDYGYTF
>.|TRBV10-3|TRBJ2-6|.
TGTGCCATCAGTGTCTCGGGAGACTCTGGGGCCAACGTCCTGACTTTC
CAISVSGDSGANVLTF
>.|TRBV7-8|TRBJ1-6|TRBD1
TGTGCCAGCAGCCCTCAGGGGGCTGGGAATTCACCCCTCCACTTT
CASSPQGAGNSPLHF
>.|TRBV7-7|TRBJ2-5|.
TGTGCCAGCAGCTTAGGGCTGGGGCTCCAAGAGACCCAGTACTTC
CASSLGLGLQETQYF
>.|TRBV5-4|TRBJ2-3|.
TGTGCCAGCAGCAGGGACTCCAGTACGCAGTATTTT
CASSRDSSTQYF
>.|TRBV15|TRBJ2-3|.
TGTGCCACCAGCAGAGGTACCACAGATACGCAGTATTTT
CATSRGTTDTQYF
>.|TRBV29-1|TRBJ2-5|.
TGCAGCGTCGATGAGCACAGGGACGGGGAGACCCAGTACTTC
CSVDEHRDGETQYF
>.|TRBV7-9|TRBJ2-3|TRBD1
TGTGCCAGCAGATTAGGGGGCCCAGATACGCAGTATTTT
CASRLGGPDTQYF
>.|TRBV20-1|TRBJ2-1|.
TGCAGTGCTAGTATTGGAAACCCCAAGACGGATGAGCAGTTCTTC
CSASIGNPKTDEQFF
>.|TRBV10-1|TRBJ1-3|.
TGCGCCAGCAGTGCCAAGGGACGGGAATCCTCTGGAAACACCATATATTTT
CASSAKGRESSGNTIYF
>.|TRBV23-1|TRBJ1-1|TRBD1
TGCGCCAGCAGTCAAGTTAGGGGGCGAGAAACTGAAGCTTTCTTT
CASSQVRGRETEAFF
>.|TRBV5-1|TRBJ1-3|.
TGCGCCAGCAGCTTGGATCCAGGGAGTCTCGCTGGAAACACCATATATTTT
CASSLDPGSLAGNTIYF
>.|TRBV27|TRBJ2-7|TRBD1
TGTGCCAGCAGTGCCCGTGGGACAGGGGCGAAGGGGGAGCAGTACTTC
CASSARGTGAKGEQYF
>.|TRBV3-1/TRBV3-2|TRBJ1-6|.
TGTGCCAGCAGCCCCCGCAGTGTGGGGGTAGGTTCACCCCTCCACTTT
CASSPRSVGVGSPLHF
>.|TRBV2|TRBJ1-2|.
TGTGCCAGCAGCGCCGGGGAGGCGGCCGTCTATGGCTACACCTTC
CASSAGEAAVYGYTF
>.|TRBV5-1|TRBJ1-1|.
TGCGCCAGCAGCTCGCGGTCACAAACGAACACTGAAGCTTTCTTT
CASSSRSQTNTEAFF
>.|TRBV11-2|TRBJ1-4|.
TGTGCCAGCAGCTTCTTGGACGGAAAACTGTTTTTT
CASSFLDGKLFF
>.|TRBV5-1|TRBJ1-1|.
TGCGCCAGCAGCTTGAACCTCCAGCGTGTTCCCCTCGACACTGAAGCTTTCTTT
CASSLNLQRVPLDTEAFF
>once|TRBV7-6|TRBJ1-6|.
TGTGCCAGCAGCGTTAGACTCGACAGTCCCCTCCACTTT
CASSVRLDSPLHF
>.|TRBV7-6|TRBJ2-6|.
TGTGCCAGCAGCTCCTCTGGGGCCAACGTCCTGACTTTC
CASSSSGANVLTF
>.|TRBV24-1|TRBJ2-2|TRBD1
TGTGCCACCCGGGGACAGGGGGACACCGGGGAGCTGTTTTTT
CATRGQGDTGELFF
>.|TRBV7-6|TRBJ2-2|TRBD2
TGTGCCAGCAGCCCAAGGGGCGGGGGAGGCACCGGGGAGCTGTTTTTT
CASSPRGGGGTGELFF
>.|TRBV6-2/TRBV6-3|TRBJ1-5|.
TGTGCCAGCAGTTACGGTCAGGGGATTCAGCCCCAGCATTTT
CASSYGQGIQPQHF
>.|TRBV2|TRBJ1-1|TRBD1
TGTGCCAGCAGTGAACAGGGGGCGCGGACTGAAGCTTTCTTT
CASSEQGARTEAFF
>few|TRBV29-1|TRBJ2-1|.
TGCAGCGTTGGGGACGCAACCTGGACTGAGCAGTTCTTC
CSVGDATWTEQFF
>.|TRBV7-2|TRBJ2-2|TRBD2
TGTGCCAGCAGCTTACTAGCGGGAAAAACCGGGGAGCTGTTTTTT
CASSLLAGKTGELFF
>.|TRBV6-5|TRBJ1-2|.
TGTGCCAGCAGACAGGGATTAGGCTATGGCTACACCTTC
CASRQGLGYGYTF
>.|TRBV3-1/TRBV3-2|TRBJ2-7|.
TGTGCCAGCAGCCAGAATCAAATGGGGCAGTACTTC
CASSQNQMGQYF
>.|TRBV15|TRBJ1-5|.
TGTGCCACCAGCAGAGTTGTGTATCAGCCCCAGCATTTT
CATSRVVYQPQHF
>.|TRBV5-6|TRBJ2-7|.
TGTGCCAGCAGGTCTACGGTTTCCTACGAGCAGTACTTC
CASRSTVSYEQYF
>.|TRBV19|TRBJ2-2|TRBD2
TGTGCCAGTAGTCCGCCGGGGGGACGGTACACCGGGGAGCTGTTTTTT
CASSPPGGRYTGELFF
>.|TRBV18|TRBJ1-5|.
TGTGCCAGCTCACCAGGGCACAATCAGCCCCAGCATTTT
CASSPGHNQPQHF
>.|TRBV9|TRBJ1-6|.
TGTGCCAGCAGCGTAAGTCCGGACACAAATTCACCCCTCCACTTT
CASSVSPDTNSPLHF
>medium-sized|TRBV19|TRBJ2-3|TRBD2
TGTGCCAGTAGTACGCGGGGGGGCGGCACAGATACGCAGTATTTT
CASSTRGGGTDTQYF